This TCR beta chain was identified in a study of T-cell memory formation after mild COVID-19. About the study: Clusters were largely donor specific.

Trimming pared 2 bases from V and 0 bases from J, leaving 4 bases between. Germline V gene data show CDR1 as SGHAT and CDR2 as FQNNGV. The CDR3 consists of 14 residues. A 5'RACE reaction primed in the constant segment made cDNA libraries of TCR alpha and TCR beta, and these carried sample barcodes and UMIs. Each CDR3 protein gets one entry after TCRdb re-called the 5' RACE reads with MiXCR. The sample carries 300,000 or so distinct CDR3 sequences, approximately 16% recorded once. Broader study findings: Whether second-wave clones peaking at day 37 were SARS-CoV-2 specific went unconfirmed. Cross-reactive memory appears to have joined, as suggested by some responding clones showing up in pre-infection memory.

Points on this clonotype: Its antigen remains unknown.

This sequence originates from a man younger than 30 who had mild COVID-19 (a few samples of this study predate the infection). Cell type and time point are not known. The genes are TRBV11-2 and TRBJ1-4; unclear D gene. The sample consisted of PBMCs or a T cell subset sorted from them (not recorded which). CDR3 sequence: CASSLPSTNEKLFF. CDR3 bases: TGTGCCAGCAGCTTACCATCAACTAATGAAAAACTGTTTTTT.